This record concerns one T cell receptor (beta chain) sequence. The target antigen is unknown. CDR1 and CDR2 (germline): LNHDA, SQIVND (reference sequence). The length of the CDR3 is 15 residues. The V gene end was trimmed by 5 bases and the J gene end by 2 bases; junction bases not matched to a gene: 6. Using RNA transcripts as the source, TCR beta CDR3 regions were amplified. A set of HTBI primers served as the primers for a first-round RT-PCR of the TCR CDR3. TCRdb analysed the multiplex PCR reads with MiXCR anew, one entry per CDR3 protein. The table records 750,000 to 950,000 distinct CDR3 sequences, roughly 37% of them present only once. These data are taken from a study of T cells in Graves' hyperthyroidism and ophthalmopathy. Whole-study results and caveats: It was a median roughly 6.5 months before onset that the model predicted ophthalmopathy.

This clonotype originated in a man aged 18 to 29 with Graves' hyperthyroidism. The sample consisted of blood. This chain joins TRBV19 and TRBJ1-5, with 7 bases lining up with TRBD1. CDR3 residues: CASSQTGKGNQPQHF. CDR3 sequence (DNA): TGTGCCAGTAGTCAGACAGGGAAAGGCAATCAGCCCCAGCATTTT.